This record looks at one TCR beta chain sequence and its context. Antigen: not known. The CDR3 runs to 17 residues. From germline, CDR1 is PRHDT and CDR2 FYEKMQ (reference sequence). Losses at the gene ends were 5 bases for V and 6 bases for J; bases not matched to a gene: 11. The sample belongs to a study of cytomegalovirus exposure and HLA in healthy donors. Nominally healthy donors provided the samples, though records likely missed some immune exposures. General study results and limits: Rarity held for most TCR sequences, but there were some public TCRs that occurred in many donors. Later analysis associated a missense DCLRE1C variant with TCR beta V- and J-gene trimming.

PCR used 60 Vbeta primers and 13 Jbeta primers. The method was immunoSEQ multiplex PCR; TCRdb's version includes in-frame clones alone and lacks a portion of them. Of fewer than 45,000 clones in the sample, about 72% were seen once. The genes are TRBV13 and TRBJ1-6; TRBD1 matches at 9 bases. The sequenced material came from PBMCs. The TCR sequence derives from a woman aged 25 to 39 in good health and CMV-seropositive. CDR3 sequence reads: CASSGTGQGWFNSPLHF. Here the CDR3 DNA reads TGTGCCAGCAGCGGAACCGGACAGGGGTGGTTTAATTCACCCCTCCACTTT.